The next 15 T cell receptor beta chains were all read from a single sample in a study of T cell responses to AZD1222 COVID-19 vaccine. TCRdb's copy holds only in-frame clones and misses some; the assay was immunoSEQ multiplex PCR. The sample has more than 90,000 clones, 85% to 90% seen once. Sequencing used peripheral blood, obtained 28 days after the second AZD1222 dose. The receptors stem from an adult who received the AZD1222 COVID-19 vaccine.

This clone has more than one count but fewer than ten. The chain joins TRBV6-2 or TRBV6-3 to TRBJ2-1; D gene unclear. Germline CDR1 MNHEY, CDR2 SVGEGT. This CDR3 is built from 13 residues. The germline V and J ends were trimmed by 5 bases and 0 bases, with 5 bases remaining between them. In nucleotides, the CDR3 is TGTGCCAGCAGTAAGGCCTCCTACAATGAGCAGTTCTTC. It yields the protein CASSKASYNEQFF.

This chain joins TRBV5-1 and TRBJ2-7; 10 bases agree with TRBD2. The V and J ends lost 0 bases and 1 base, in that order; junction bases with no gene match: 13. This CDR3 contains 19 residues. Germline V lookup: CDR1 SGHRS, CDR2 YFSETQ. The DNA for the CDR3 is TGCGCCAGCAGCTTGGGACCCTCTAGCGGGAGTGGTAGGTCCTACGAGCAGTACTTC. It is translated as CASSLGPSSGSGRSYEQYF.

The rearrangement joins TRBV12-3 or TRBV12-4 to TRBJ2-1; D is uncertain. Deletions cut 8 bases from V and 0 bases from J, with 8 bases between. The CDR3 spans 13 residues. The CDR3 bases are TGTGCCAGCGTGGCCAGCTCCTACAATGAGCAGTTCTTC. Protein sequence: CASVASSYNEQFF.

V is TRBV19 and J is TRBJ2-5; TRBD2 aligns across 7 bases. J was trimmed by 4 bases and V by 4 bases; bases with no gene match: 3. CDR3 length: 13 amino acids. Germline V gene lookup returns CDR1 LNHDA and CDR2 SQIVND (reference sequence). The CDR3 nucleotides read TGTGCCAGTAGTACAGGACTAGGAGAGACCCAGTACTTC. Translated, it gives CASSTGLGETQYF.

V usage is TRBV6-5 and J usage is TRBJ2-7; possibly TRBD1 for D (6 bases). CDR3 length equals 13 residues. Germline assignment: CDR1 MNHEY and CDR2 SVGAGI. V lost 5 bases to trimming and J lost 3 bases, with 11 bases between them. CDR3 residues: CASSNRVDYEQYF. CDR3 DNA: TGTGCCAGCAGTAACAGGGTTGACTACGAGCAGTACTTC.

In its sample, this clone was seen once. A junction end diverges from the germline sequence, so it may reflect a read error. J is TRBJ1-3 and V is TRBV7-9, with D uncertain. CDR1 is SEHNR and CDR2 is FQNEAQ in the germline V gene (reference sequence). The CDR3 length is 14 residues. The CDR3 nucleotides read TGTGCCAGCAGCTTAGAGGTCGGCCCCAGCACCATACATTTT. This gives the protein CASSLEVGPSTIHF.

This chain joins TRBV18 and TRBJ2-1; the D gene is possibly TRBD1 (6 bases). V was shortened by 3 bases and J by 6 bases, with 15 bases between the two germline ends. CDR3 size: 15 residues. Germline values: CDR1 KGHSH, CDR2 LQKENI. The CDR3 spells CASSPTGTRGNEQFF. The CDR3 coding sequence is TGTGCCAGCTCACCTACCGGGACACGCGGCAATGAGCAGTTCTTC.

This chain uses TRBV5-1 with TRBJ1-2; D is uncertain. CDR1 is SGHRS, CDR2 YFSETQ, per germline. V was clipped by 2 bases and J by 2 bases, with 7 bases between them. The CDR3 is 13 amino acids. CDR3: CASSFSGNYGYTF. The CDR3 DNA is TGCGCCAGCAGCTTTTCGGGGAACTATGGCTACACCTTC.

CDR3 loop: CASSSTSGGATDTQYF. The CDR3 DNA is TGTGCCAGCAGCTCCACTAGCGGGGGGGCGACAGATACGCAGTATTTT. J is TRBJ2-3 and V is TRBV5-8; the match to TRBD2 covers 13 bases. Germline V gives CDR1 SGHTS, CDR2 YDEGEE. This CDR3 is 16 amino acids long. The junction had 4 bases not matched to a gene; V was cut back by 3 bases and J by 3 bases.

This chain connects TRBV3-1 (or the pseudogene TRBV3-2) to TRBJ2-5; 8 nucleotides line up with TRBD1. V dropped 1 base and J dropped 5; count of bases not matched to a gene: 6. Germline V gene lookup returns CDR1 LGHDT and CDR2 YNNKEL (reference sequence). The CDR3 has 15 amino acids. The CDR3 sequence: CASSQGTGNRETQYF. Here the CDR3 DNA reads TGTGCCAGCAGCCAAGGGACAGGGAATAGGGAGACCCAGTACTTC.

The chain has TRBV27 and TRBJ1-1, with a possible D match to TRBD1 (6 bases). The germline V gene encodes CDR1 MNHEY and CDR2 SMNVEV (reference sequence). V was pared by 3 bases and J by 0 bases, with 17 bases between. The CDR3 is 17 residues long. CDR3 region: CASSLGGARLMNTEAFF. CDR3 DNA sequence: TGTGCCAGCAGTTTGGGGGGCGCGCGGCTGATGAACACTGAAGCTTTCTTT.

V is TRBV6-2 or TRBV6-3 and J is TRBJ2-1; D gene unclear. V shed 4 bases and J shed 1 base, with 11 bases lying between them. CDR3 length: 15 residues. From germline, CDR1 is MNHEY and CDR2 SVGEGT. The CDR3 DNA is TGTGCCAGCAGTTGGGTGCGGCCTTCCTACAATGAGCAGTTCTTC. This encodes CASSWVRPSYNEQFF.

The genes are TRBV4-1 and TRBJ2-1, with TRBD2 matching over 11 bases. There are 17 residues in the CDR3. V lost 3 bases, J lost 1 base, and 5 bases stayed unmatched. CDR1 and CDR2 (germline): MGHRA, YSYEKL. In nucleotides, the CDR3 is TGCGCCAGCAGCCAGGCTCCTAGCGGGGGGTCCTACAATGAGCAGTTCTTC. Protein product: CASSQAPSGGSYNEQFF.

V usage is TRBV5-1 and J usage is TRBJ2-3, with 8 bases aligning to TRBD2. The germline V gene encodes CDR1 SGHRS and CDR2 YFSETQ. This CDR3 region has 16 residues. The V segment lost 2 bases and the J segment 0 bases; nucleotides outside the gene matches: 5. The CDR3 loop reads CASSFLAGTSTDTQYF. CDR3 in DNA: TGCGCCAGCAGCTTTTTAGCGGGAACTAGCACAGATACGCAGTATTTT.

This chain links TRBV4-2 with TRBJ2-7; 8 bases are a match to TRBD1. In germline, CDR1 is LGHNA, CDR2 YNFKEQ. The V gene end was trimmed by 0 bases and the J gene end by 5 bases; junction bases not matched to a gene: 6. The CDR3 has 15 amino acids. The CDR3 DNA reads TGTGCCAGCAGCCAAGAAAGGACAGGGTGGGACGAGCAGTACTTC. Translating gives CASSQERTGWDEQYF.